The source of this T cell receptor beta chain is a study of control samples from healthy donors and cancer patients. The V and J ends lost 6 bases and 5 bases, in that order; junction bases with no gene match: 6. CDR3 size: 15 residues. CDR1 and CDR2 from the germline V gene are MDHEN and SYDVKM. The repertoire was sequenced with immunoSEQ multiplex PCR; TCRdb's copy has only in-frame clones and lacks some. Of hundreds of thousands of clones detected, 80% to 95% appear once; the ten largest clones hold more than 6%. The specimen sequenced was PBMCs. The receptor was derived from a man aged 35 to 55 with head and neck cancer. This sequence joins TRBV28 and TRBJ2-1, with 11 bases lining up with TRBD2. The CDR3 protein is CASRSTSGIHNEQFF. CDR3 nucleotides: TGTGCCAGCAGGTCGACTAGCGGGATTCACAATGAGCAGTTCTTC.